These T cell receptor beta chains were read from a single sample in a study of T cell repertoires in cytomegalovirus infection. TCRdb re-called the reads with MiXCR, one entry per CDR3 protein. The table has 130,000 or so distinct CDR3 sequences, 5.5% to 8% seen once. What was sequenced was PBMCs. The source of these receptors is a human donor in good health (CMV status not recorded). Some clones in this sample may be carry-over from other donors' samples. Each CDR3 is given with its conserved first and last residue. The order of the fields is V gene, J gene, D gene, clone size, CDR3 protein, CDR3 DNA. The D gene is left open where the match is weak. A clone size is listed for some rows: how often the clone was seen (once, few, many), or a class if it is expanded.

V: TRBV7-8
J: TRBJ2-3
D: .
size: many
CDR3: CASSLPATDTQYF
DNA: TGTGCCAGCAGCTTACCAGCTACAGATACGCAGTATTTT

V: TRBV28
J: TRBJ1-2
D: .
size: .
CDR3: CASSPTKEGHGYTF
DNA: TGTGCCAGCAGCCCCACAAAGGAGGGCCATGGCTACACCTTC

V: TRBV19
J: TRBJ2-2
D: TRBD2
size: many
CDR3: CASSIAQRGYPGELFF
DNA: TGTGCCAGTAGTATAGCCCAGCGGGGGTACCCCGGGGAGCTGTTTTTT

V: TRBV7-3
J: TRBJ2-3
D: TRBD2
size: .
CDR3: CASSFTSGGRTDTQYF
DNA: TGTGCCAGCAGCTTTACTAGCGGGGGACGCACAGATACGCAGTATTTT

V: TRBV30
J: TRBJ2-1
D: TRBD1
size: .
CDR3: CAWSDRGYNEQFF
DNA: TGTGCCTGGAGTGACAGGGGCTACAATGAGCAGTTCTTC

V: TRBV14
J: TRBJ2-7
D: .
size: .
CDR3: CASSQGRAGSSYEQYF
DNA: TGTGCCAGCAGCCAAGGGAGGGCAGGGTCTTCCTACGAGCAGTACTTC

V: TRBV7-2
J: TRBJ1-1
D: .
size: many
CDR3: CASSPNPGLEAFF
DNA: TGTGCCAGCAGCCCAAACCCGGGATTAGAAGCTTTCTTT

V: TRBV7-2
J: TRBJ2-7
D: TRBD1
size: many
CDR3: CASSLAQGAPYEQYF
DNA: TGTGCCAGCAGCTTAGCCCAGGGGGCCCCCTACGAGCAGTACTTC

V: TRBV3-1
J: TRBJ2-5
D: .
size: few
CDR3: CASSLIGGETQYF
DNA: TGTGCCAGCAGCCTGATCGGGGGAGAGACCCAGTACTTC

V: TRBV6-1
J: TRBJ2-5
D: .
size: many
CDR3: CASTRTTPQETQYF
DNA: TGTGCCAGCACAAGGACTACCCCCCAAGAGACCCAGTACTTC

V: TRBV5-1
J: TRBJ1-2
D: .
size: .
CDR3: CASSEGEGANYGYTF
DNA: TGCGCCAGCAGCGAGGGAGAGGGAGCTAACTATGGCTACACCTTC

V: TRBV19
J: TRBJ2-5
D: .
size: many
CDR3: CASSQNRGYETQYF
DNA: TGTGCCAGTAGTCAAAATCGGGGATACGAGACCCAGTACTTC

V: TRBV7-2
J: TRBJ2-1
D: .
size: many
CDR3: CASSLARQLRNEQFF
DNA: TGTGCCAGCAGCTTAGCGAGACAACTACGCAATGAGCAGTTCTTC

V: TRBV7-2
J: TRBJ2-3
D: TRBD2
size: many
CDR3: CASSQRTSGGALEYF
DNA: TGTGCCAGCAGCCAACGGACTAGCGGGGGGGCCTTGGAGTATTTT

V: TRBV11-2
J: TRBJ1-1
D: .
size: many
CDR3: CASSPLRGVPTEAFF
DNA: TGTGCCAGCAGCCCGCTGCGGGGGGTACCGACTGAAGCTTTCTTT

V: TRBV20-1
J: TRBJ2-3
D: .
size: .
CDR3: CSASGDTDTQYF
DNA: TGCAGTGCTAGTGGGGACACAGATACGCAGTATTTT

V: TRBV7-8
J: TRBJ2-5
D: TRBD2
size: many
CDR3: CASMVDRVGGRRETQYF
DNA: TGTGCCAGCATGGTCGATCGGGTCGGGGGGAGGCGAGAGACCCAGTACTTC

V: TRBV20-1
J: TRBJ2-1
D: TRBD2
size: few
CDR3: CSASFWAGGSSYNEQFF
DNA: TGCAGTGCTAGCTTCTGGGCGGGGGGGAGCTCCTACAATGAGCAGTTCTTC

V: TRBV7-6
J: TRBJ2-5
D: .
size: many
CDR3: CASTRAGGSQETQYF
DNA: TGTGCCAGCACCCGGGCTGGGGGCTCTCAAGAGACCCAGTACTTC

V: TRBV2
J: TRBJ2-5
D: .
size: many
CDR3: CASSTPLGTQYF
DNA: TGTGCCAGCAGTACACCTCTAGGGACCCAGTACTTC

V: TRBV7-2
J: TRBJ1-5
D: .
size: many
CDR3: CASSPVVLQGQPQHF
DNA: TGTGCCAGCAGCCCGGTCGTCCTTCAGGGTCAGCCCCAGCATTTT

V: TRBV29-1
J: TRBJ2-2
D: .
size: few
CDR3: CSVDKNTGELFF
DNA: TGCAGCGTAGACAAGAACACCGGGGAGCTGTTTTTT

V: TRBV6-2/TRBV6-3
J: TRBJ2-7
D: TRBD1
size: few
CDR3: CASSGPGQGFYEQYF
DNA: TGTGCCAGCAGTGGTCCGGGACAGGGATTCTACGAGCAGTACTTC

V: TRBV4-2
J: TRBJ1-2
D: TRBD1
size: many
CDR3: CASSQDAQGGAGYGYTF
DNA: TGTGCCAGCAGCCAAGATGCACAGGGGGGAGCGGGGTATGGCTACACCTTC

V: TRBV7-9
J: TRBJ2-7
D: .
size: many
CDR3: CASSLAGGLVYEQYF
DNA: TGTGCCAGCAGCTTAGCAGGGGGTTTAGTCTACGAGCAGTACTTC

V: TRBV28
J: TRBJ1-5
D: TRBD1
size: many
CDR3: CASSLDRGGLTQHF
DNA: TGTGCCAGCAGTTTGGACAGGGGGGGACTGACCCAGCATTTT

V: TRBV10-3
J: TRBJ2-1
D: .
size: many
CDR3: CAISERGGTNEQFF
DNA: TGTGCCATCAGTGAACGAGGCGGGACCAATGAGCAGTTCTTC

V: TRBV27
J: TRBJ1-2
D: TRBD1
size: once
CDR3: CASRTGTGHYGYTF
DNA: TGTGCCAGCAGGACAGGGACGGGTCACTATGGCTACACCTTC

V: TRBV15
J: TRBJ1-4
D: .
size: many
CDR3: CATSRETNDPTNEKLFF
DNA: TGTGCCACCAGCAGAGAGACCAACGACCCAACTAATGAAAAACTGTTTTTT

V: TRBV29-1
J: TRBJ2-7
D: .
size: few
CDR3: CSVKTASYEQYF
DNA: TGCAGCGTTAAGACAGCCTCCTACGAGCAGTACTTC

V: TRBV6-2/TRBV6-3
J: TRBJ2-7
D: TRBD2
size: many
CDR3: CASTRLAGRIYEQYF
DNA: TGTGCCAGCACCAGACTAGCGGGAAGGATCTACGAGCAGTACTTC

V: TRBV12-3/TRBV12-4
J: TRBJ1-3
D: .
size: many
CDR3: CASSLENGGSGNTIYF
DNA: TGTGCCAGCAGTTTAGAAAACGGTGGCTCTGGAAACACCATATATTTT

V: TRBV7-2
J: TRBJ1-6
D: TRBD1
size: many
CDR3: CASSAQTGVNSPLHF
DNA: TGTGCCAGCAGCGCACAGACAGGGGTCAATTCACCCCTCCACTTT

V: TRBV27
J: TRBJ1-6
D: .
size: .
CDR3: CASSFRARATDYSPLHF
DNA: TGTGCCAGCAGTTTTAGGGCCCGGGCTACAGACTATTCACCCCTCCACTTT

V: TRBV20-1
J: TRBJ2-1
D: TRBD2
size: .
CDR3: CSARGGAGGFYNEQFF
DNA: TGCAGTGCTAGAGGGGGCGCGGGGGGGTTCTACAATGAGCAGTTCTTC

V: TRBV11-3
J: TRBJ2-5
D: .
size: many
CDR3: CASSLMVGETQYF
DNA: TGTGCCAGCAGCTTAATGGTAGGGGAGACCCAGTACTTC

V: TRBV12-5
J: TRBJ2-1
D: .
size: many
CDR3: CASGSGGHVYNEQFF
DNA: TGTGCTAGTGGTTCCGGGGGGCACGTTTACAATGAGCAGTTCTTC

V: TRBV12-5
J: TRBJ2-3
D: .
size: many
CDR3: CASGPNRSSTDTQYF
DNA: TGTGCTAGTGGCCCCAACCGCTCTAGCACAGATACGCAGTATTTT

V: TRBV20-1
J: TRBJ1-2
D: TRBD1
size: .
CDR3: CSARGDRVIGYGYTF
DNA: TGCAGTGCTAGAGGGGACAGGGTCATCGGCTATGGCTACACCTTC

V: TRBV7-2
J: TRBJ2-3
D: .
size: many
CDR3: CASSPRAGATDTQYF
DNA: TGTGCCAGCAGCCCCAGGGCGGGGGCCACAGATACGCAGTATTTT

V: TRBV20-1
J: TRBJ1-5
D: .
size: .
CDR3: CSVRGSPHQPQHF
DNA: TGCAGTGTTAGGGGCAGTCCTCATCAGCCCCAGCATTTT

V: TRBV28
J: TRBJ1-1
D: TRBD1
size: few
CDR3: CASSLGEGAEWSTEAFF
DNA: TGTGCCAGCAGTTTAGGGGAGGGGGCGGAATGGAGCACTGAAGCTTTCTTT

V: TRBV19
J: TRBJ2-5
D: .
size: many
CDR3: CASRQGFETQYF
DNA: TGTGCCAGCCGCCAGGGCTTCGAGACCCAGTACTTC

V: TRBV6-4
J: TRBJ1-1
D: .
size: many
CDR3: CASSSTGSSTEAFF
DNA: TGTGCCAGCTCATCTACAGGGTCAAGCACTGAAGCTTTCTTT

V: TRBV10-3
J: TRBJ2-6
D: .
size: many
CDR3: CAISGGDSGANVLTF
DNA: TGTGCCATCAGTGGAGGTGACTCTGGGGCCAACGTCCTGACTTTC

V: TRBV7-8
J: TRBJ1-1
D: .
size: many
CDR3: CASSSTGLSPMNTEAFF
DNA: TGTGCCAGCAGCTCCACAGGCCTAAGCCCAATGAACACTGAAGCTTTCTTT

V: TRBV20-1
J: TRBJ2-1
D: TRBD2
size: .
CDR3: CSASFLAGGPYNEQFF
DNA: TGCAGTGCTAGCTTTCTAGCGGGGGGGCCCTACAATGAGCAGTTCTTC

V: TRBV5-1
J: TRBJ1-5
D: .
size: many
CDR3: CASSLVPTGYSNQPQHF
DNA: TGCGCCAGCAGCTTGGTGCCGACAGGCTATAGCAATCAGCCCCAGCATTTT

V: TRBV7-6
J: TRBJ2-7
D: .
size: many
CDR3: CASSLDPASYYEQYF
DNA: TGTGCCAGCAGCTTAGATCCGGCATCATACTACGAGCAGTACTTC

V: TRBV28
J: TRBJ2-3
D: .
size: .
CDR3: CASSSWEQYF
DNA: TGTGCCAGCAGCTCATGGGAGCAGTATTTT

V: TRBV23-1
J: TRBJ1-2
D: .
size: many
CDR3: CASQARQDGYTF
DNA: TGCGCCAGCCAGGCCCGACAAGATGGCTACACCTTC

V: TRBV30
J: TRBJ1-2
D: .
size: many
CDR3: CAWDRTAPNYGYTF
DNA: TGTGCCTGGGACCGGACAGCTCCTAACTATGGCTACACCTTC

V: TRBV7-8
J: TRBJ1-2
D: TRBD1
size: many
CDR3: CASSRDREGGYTF
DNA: TGTGCCAGCAGCCGAGACAGGGAGGGTGGCTACACCTTC

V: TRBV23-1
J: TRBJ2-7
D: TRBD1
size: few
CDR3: CASSQSRRGQGLCEQYF
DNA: TGCGCCAGCAGTCAATCGAGGAGAGGACAGGGGTTATGCGAGCAGTACTTC

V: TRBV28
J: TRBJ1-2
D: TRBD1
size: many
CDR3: CASRSTGLIGYTF
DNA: TGTGCCAGCAGATCGACAGGGTTGATTGGCTACACCTTC